The 28 T cell receptor beta chains in this list originate from one sample, sequenced in a study of blood T cell repertoires in COVID-19. The method was immunoSEQ multiplex PCR; TCRdb's version includes in-frame clones alone and lacks a portion of them. This sample has approximately 400,000 clones; more than 85% occur once, and the top ten carry over 0.7%. Sequencing was done on a sample of PBMCs or T cells enriched from blood (not recorded which). These receptors all stem from a woman aged 40 to 49 who had been exposed to COVID-19.

This chain links TRBV18 with TRBJ2-5; D is possibly TRBD2 (6 bases). The CDR3 has 16 residues. The V gene lost 1 base and the J gene lost 1 base, with 13 bases spanning the gap. Per the germline V gene, CDR1 is KGHSH and CDR2 is LQKENI. The CDR3 DNA reads as TGTGCCAGCTCACCACTTTCCGGAGGGGTCCAAGAGACCCAGTACTTC. Protein product: CASSPLSGGVQETQYF.

The genes are TRBV7-8 and TRBJ2-7, with D possibly being TRBD1 (5 bases). Germline CDR1 and CDR2: SGHVS and FQNEAQ. V was trimmed by 0 bases and J by 2 bases, leaving 11 bases between them. The CDR3 has 15 residues. The CDR3 DNA follows: TGTGCCAGCAGCTTAGCGGCAGGGAACCCCTACGAGCAGTACTTC. The encoded protein is CASSLAAGNPYEQYF.

This chain uses TRBV28 with TRBJ2-3, with 16 bases aligning to TRBD2. Germline V CDR1 and CDR2: MDHEN, SYDVKM. CDR3 length: 14 residues. V was pared by 6 bases and J by 10 bases, with 4 bases of the junction left unmatched. DNA for the CDR3: TGTGCCAGCAGACGCGGGACTAGCGGGGGGGCGCAGTATTTT. The encoded protein is CASRRGTSGGAQYF.

The rearrangement joins TRBV6-2 or TRBV6-3 to TRBJ1-1, with D uncertain. The length of the CDR3 is 13 residues. CDR1 MNHEY and CDR2 SVGEGT come from the germline V gene. V gave up 6 bases and J gave up 1 base, with 9 bases separating them. The CDR3 spells CASSESRNTEAFF. The CDR3 DNA reads TGTGCCAGCAGCGAGAGTAGGAACACTGAAGCTTTCTTT.

In its sample, this clone was seen once. This chain connects TRBV24-1 to TRBJ2-5; D possibly corresponds to TRBD2 (5 bases). Trimming shortened V by 4 bases and J by 0 bases, and 14 bases separated the two germline ends. In germline, CDR1 is KGHDR, CDR2 SFDVKD. The CDR3 extends over 16 amino acids. In DNA, the CDR3 is TGTGCCACCAGTGACCCCCGACGGAGGTACCAAGAGACCCAGTACTTC. Translation gives CATSDPRRRYQETQYF.

The J gene is TRBJ1-1, the V gene TRBV5-1, with a possible D match to TRBD1 (5 bases). CDR3 size: 15 residues. V lost 3 bases, J lost 7 bases, and 19 bases lay in between. Germline V gene data show CDR1 as SGHRS and CDR2 as YFSETQ. CDR3 region: CASSSAPSPGGEAFF. The CDR3 nucleotides are TGCGCCAGCAGCTCGGCACCGTCCCCCGGGGGTGAAGCTTTCTTT.

CDR3: CASSMSGTGTYEQYF. DNA for the CDR3: TGTGCCAGTAGTATGAGCGGGACAGGGACCTACGAGCAGTACTTC. This chain links TRBV19 with TRBJ2-7, with 9 bases fitting TRBD1. CDR1 and CDR2 from the germline V gene are LNHDA and SQIVND (reference sequence). J lost 2 bases, V lost 3 bases, and 5 bases had no gene match. The CDR3 consists of 15 residues.

V usage is TRBV30 and J usage is TRBJ2-1, with a weak D call TRBD1 (5 bases). CDR1 and CDR2 from the germline V gene are GTSNPN and SVGIG (reference sequence). CDR3 length equals 15 residues. V was shortened by 2 bases and J by 7 bases, with 18 bases between the two germline ends. The CDR3 is CAWSRARAAFNEQFF. As DNA, the CDR3 is TGTGCCTGGAGTCGGGCCAGGGCGGCCTTTAATGAGCAGTTCTTC.

The chain employs TRBV5-6 and TRBJ1-5; no reliable D call. Germline assignment: CDR1 SGHDT and CDR2 YYEEEE. CDR3 size: 13 residues. V lost 4 bases and J lost 5, with 10 bases in between. CDR3 DNA sequence: TGTGCCAGCAGCCTCACCCGGTATCAGCCCCAGCATTTT. Translation gives CASSLTRYQPQHF. Looking up the rest from reference TRBV5-6 and TRBJ1-5 gives the full variable domain: DAGVTQSPTHLIKTRGQQVTLRCSPKSGHDTVSWYQQALGQGPQFIFQYYEEEERQRGNFPDRFSGHQFPNYSSELNVNALLLGDSALYLCASSLTRYQPQHFGDGTRLSIL.

The chain joins TRBV12-5 to TRBJ1-1; 8 nucleotides match TRBD1. Trimming took 6 bases from V and 0 from J; bases not matched to a gene: 6. This CDR3 contains 15 residues. Germline V gives CDR1 LGHNT, CDR2 FRNRAP. The DNA of the CDR3 is TGTGCTAGTGGGACAGGGGACAGCATGAACACTGAAGCTTTCTTT. Translating it yields CASGTGDSMNTEAFF.

The chain recombines TRBV6-5 with TRBJ1-1; D unresolved. This CDR3 contains 12 residues. Trimming took off 4 bases at V and 4 bases at J, with 7 bases between the two ends. From germline, CDR1 is MNHEY and CDR2 SVGAGI. The CDR3 DNA follows: TGTGCCAGCAGTTCCCCGGGCACTGAAGCTTTCTTT. Its translation: CASSSPGTEAFF.

The chain couples TRBV7-3 to TRBJ2-2; D is uncertain. Trimming stripped 5 bases from V and 2 bases from J, with 6 bases between. Germline-derived CDR1 and CDR2 are SGHTA and FQGTGA. CDR3 length: 13 amino acids. In DNA form, the CDR3 reads TGTGCCAGCAGCCTATACAACACCGGGGAGCTGTTTTTT. It is translated as CASSLYNTGELFF.

This chain joins TRBV5-1 and TRBJ2-7, with D maybe TRBD2 (6 bases). Trimming removed 0 bases from V and 3 bases from J, with 13 bases in between. CDR3 length: 15 amino acids. The germline CDR1 and CDR2 sequences are SGHRS and YFSETQ. Written as DNA, the CDR3 is TGCGCCAGCAGCTTGGTAGGGCCGGGGGACTACGAGCAGTACTTC. This codes for CASSLVGPGDYEQYF.

This chain links TRBV24-1 with TRBJ2-1, with 11 bases that match TRBD1. The germline V gene has CDR1 KGHDR and CDR2 SFDVKD. J gave up 4 bases and V 8 bases, and 3 bases lay outside the gene matches. The CDR3 is made up of 14 amino acids. The DNA for the CDR3 is TGTGCCACCACCGGGACAGGGGGGTACAATGAGCAGTTCTTC. It translates to CATTGTGGYNEQFF.

This chain uses TRBV5-1 with TRBJ1-1; D gene uncertain. V was clipped by 2 bases and J by 2 bases, with 10 bases between them. This CDR3 has 14 amino acids. Germline V gene sequence: CDR1 SGHRS, CDR2 YFSETQ. In DNA, the CDR3 is TGCGCCAGCAGCTTAACAGTGTCAAACACTGAAGCTTTCTTT. Translation: CASSLTVSNTEAFF.

The chain is built from TRBV19 and TRBJ1-5, with TRBD1 identical over 9 bases. This CDR3 has 15 residues. The trim removed 4 bases at V and 3 bases at J, leaving 4 bases unmatched. The germline gives CDR1 LNHDA, CDR2 SQIVND (reference sequence). The CDR3 region is CASSTDRGYNQPQHF. CDR3 sequence (DNA): TGTGCCAGTAGTACGGACAGGGGTTACAATCAGCCCCAGCATTTT.

The chain employs TRBV2 and TRBJ1-4; perhaps TRBD1 as D (6 bases). CDR1 is SNHLY, CDR2 FYNNEI, per germline. V dropped 0 bases and J dropped 8 bases, with 10 bases sitting between them. There are 14 residues in the CDR3. In DNA form, the CDR3 reads TGTGCCAGCAGTGAAGCTGGCAGGGGCGAAAAACTGTTTTTT. Encoded protein: CASSEAGRGEKLFF.

The rearrangement joins TRBV27 to TRBJ1-3; D may be TRBD1 (6 bases). The ends were cut back, 4 bases at V and 4 bases at J, with 11 bases in the middle. Germline V gene lookup returns CDR1 MNHEY and CDR2 SMNVEV (reference sequence). The CDR3 loop spans 14 amino acids. The CDR3 here is CASSSTGIGNTIYF. In DNA, the CDR3 is TGTGCCAGCAGTTCAACAGGGATCGGAAACACCATATATTTT.

The chain is built from TRBV7-3 and TRBJ2-7; D is unclear. CDR1 and CDR2 (germline): SGHTA, FQGTGA. The CDR3 has 12 residues. Trimming stripped 2 bases from V and 6 bases from J, with 8 bases between. In DNA form, the CDR3 reads TGTGCCAGCAGCTTAGCGCCGGGCGAGCAGTACTTC. As protein: CASSLAPGEQYF.

The V call is TRBV7-6, the J call TRBJ1-1; unclear D gene. Germline values: CDR1 SGHVS, CDR2 FNYEAQ. CDR3 length: 16 amino acids. The V and J ends lost 4 bases and 2 bases respectively, with 17 bases between them. The CDR3, as DNA: TGTGCCAGCAGCTCAAGGGTAGTTGGAGGAAACACTGAAGCTTTCTTT. Its protein product is CASSSRVVGGNTEAFF.

V gene TRBV2 combines with J gene TRBJ2-7; 9 bases align to TRBD1. The germline V gene encodes CDR1 SNHLY and CDR2 FYNNEI. V shed 6 bases, J shed 7 bases, and the junction held 10 bases outside the gene matches. The CDR3 has 14 amino acids. CDR3 amino acids: CASSDRGTSREQYF. CDR3 DNA sequence: TGTGCCAGCAGCGACAGGGGGACGAGTCGTGAGCAGTACTTC.

The J gene is TRBJ1-1, the V gene TRBV2; 8 nucleotides line up with TRBD1. CDR3 length equals 15 residues. Germline trimming cut 5 bases from V and 1 base from J; bases unmatched to any gene: 6. Germline V gene lookup returns CDR1 SNHLY and CDR2 FYNNEI. CDR3 loop: CASSKGQGRNTEAFF. The CDR3 nucleotides are TGTGCCAGCAGTAAAGGACAGGGTAGGAACACTGAAGCTTTCTTT.

The rearrangement joins TRBV4-3 to TRBJ2-1, with 10 bases that match TRBD1. Trimming removed 0 bases from V and 4 bases from J; junction bases left unmatched: 3. CDR3 length: 16 residues. Germline-derived CDR1 and CDR2 are LGHNA and YSLEER. This CDR3 reads CASSQDRTGGYNEQFF. The CDR3 DNA reads TGCGCCAGCAGCCAAGATAGGACAGGGGGGTACAATGAGCAGTTCTTC.

This sequence joins TRBV2 and TRBJ2-1; D may be TRBD1 (6 bases). With 7 bases removed from V and 6 bases from J, the gap between germline ends came to 16 bases. The CDR3 loop spans 14 amino acids. CDR1 is SNHLY and CDR2 is FYNNEI in the germline V gene. CDR3 nucleotide sequence: TGTGCCAGCAAGATTCAGGGGCTGATCAATGAGCAGTTCTTC. It encodes CASKIQGLINEQFF.

The chain employs TRBV5-1 and TRBJ1-2; TRBD1 is a possible D gene (6 bases). The CDR3 loop spans 14 amino acids. With 1 base removed from V and 6 bases from J, the gap between germline ends came to 13 bases. Germline V gene lookup returns CDR1 SGHRS and CDR2 YFSETQ. The chain's CDR3 is CASSLMDSEHGYTF. Here the CDR3 DNA reads TGCGCCAGCAGCTTGATGGACAGTGAACATGGCTACACCTTC.

The chain uses TRBV30 and TRBJ1-1; a possible D gene is TRBD1 (6 bases). V was clipped by 2 bases and J by 0 bases, with 16 bases between them. In germline, CDR1 is GTSNPN, CDR2 SVGIG (reference sequence). This CDR3 comprises 16 residues. CDR3: CAWSRGNLGVNTEAFF. Here the CDR3 DNA reads TGTGCCTGGAGTAGGGGGAACCTGGGGGTGAACACTGAAGCTTTCTTT.

The rearrangement joins TRBV11-2 to TRBJ2-2; TRBD2 matches at 9 bases. The CDR3 runs 15 residues. In germline, CDR1 is SGHAT, CDR2 FQNNGV. V was pared by 4 bases and J by 4 bases, with 4 bases of the junction left unmatched. The CDR3 reads CASSSRGGFTGELFF. The CDR3 DNA reads TGTGCCAGCAGCTCGCGGGGGGGGTTCACCGGGGAGCTGTTTTTT.

The rearrangement uses TRBV6-1 and TRBJ1-6; 8 bases are a match to TRBD1. This CDR3 is 16 amino acids long. Trimming at V came to 3 bases and at J to 5 bases, leaving 6 bases not matched to a gene. Germline CDR1 MNHNS, CDR2 SASEGT. The CDR3 sequence: CASSEKQGVNNSPLHF. The CDR3 DNA reads TGTGCCAGCAGTGAGAAACAGGGGGTTAATAATTCACCCCTCCACTTT.